This is a list of T cell receptor beta chains from one sample in a study of T cells in Graves' hyperthyroidism and ophthalmopathy. Via MiXCR, TCRdb re-called the multiplex PCR reads, giving one row per CDR3 protein. The sample contains roughly 700,000 distinct CDR3 sequences, 12% to 15% of which appear only once. Sequenced material: blood. The source of these receptors is a woman aged 18-29 years with Graves' hyperthyroidism. The CDR3 runs from the conserved cysteine through the conserved F or W. Each record gives: clone size, V gene, CDR3 length, J gene, CDR3 protein. For some rows the clone size is stated as once, few or many, or as a class when expanded; others skip it.

>many|TRBV12-3/TRBV12-4|15|TRBJ2-1
CASKTSERLDNEQFF
>many|TRBV20-1|12|TRBJ1-1
CSARYKTPEAFF
>few|TRBV7-9|14|TRBJ2-2
CASSLYEKTGELFF
>many|TRBV30|12|TRBJ1-2
CAWSPTPYGYTF
>few|TRBV7-9|17|TRBJ1-2
CASSLVRANDLLYGYTF
>many|TRBV7-6|14|TRBJ2-1
CASSLAGLAFEQFF
>many|TRBV10-3|13|TRBJ1-1
CAIKGAGLTEAFF
>many|TRBV13|15|TRBJ1-6
CASSLGQGPNSPLHF
>NA|TRBV4-2|16|TRBJ2-2
CASSQVRQRGAGELFF
>few|TRBV9|16|TRBJ2-7
CASSLTGGGGLREQYF
>many|TRBV2|12|TRBJ1-6
CASNLRESPLHF
>many|TRBV4-1|15|TRBJ2-7
CASRRGLAGSYEQYF